This T cell receptor (beta chain) stems from a study of cytomegalovirus exposure and HLA in healthy donors. In regard to this clone: Its antigen is still unknown.

Regarding the study as a whole: Apparent HLA restriction characterized most CMV-associated TCR beta chains in a later analysis. Accurate predictions that matched the HLA-A and HLA-B alleles of most subjects were reportedly made from TCR beta sequences.

This CDR3 is 15 amino acids long. V lost 2 bases and J 2 bases, leaving 12 bases between the germline ends. The V gene's germline CDR1 is SEHNR and CDR2 FQNEAQ (reference sequence). The primer mix had 60 Vbeta and 13 Jbeta primers. Per the original methods: In a later analysis, approximately 73 million unique TCR beta chains included roughly 11 million shared by two or more donors. Clones were read by immunoSEQ multiplex PCR, and TCRdb kept only the in-frame ones, dropping some. From that table come the V and J calls and clone size; the DNA was used to work out D and trimming. This table has about 110,000 clones, almost 75% appearing once.

Source material: PBMCs. This clonotype originated in a middle-aged man in good health and CMV-seronegative. The chain carries TRBV7-9 and TRBJ2-5; no clear D gene. The CDR3, as DNA: TGTGCCAGCAGCTTACCTTACGCTAAACAAGAGACCCAGTACTTC. Its translation is CASSLPYAKQETQYF.